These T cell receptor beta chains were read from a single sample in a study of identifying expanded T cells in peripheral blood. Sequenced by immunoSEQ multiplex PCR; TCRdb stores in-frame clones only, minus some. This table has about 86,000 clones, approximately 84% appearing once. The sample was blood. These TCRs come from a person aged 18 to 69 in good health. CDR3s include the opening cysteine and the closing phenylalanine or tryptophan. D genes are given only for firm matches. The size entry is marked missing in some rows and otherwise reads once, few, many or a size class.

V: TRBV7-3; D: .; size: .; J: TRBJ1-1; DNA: TGTGCCAGCAGCTTAGGAAAGGGCATGAACACTGAAGCTTTCTTT; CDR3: CASSLGKGMNTEAFF
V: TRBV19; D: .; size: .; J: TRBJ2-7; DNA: TGTGCCAGTAGTATAGGGGCGGCGACCTACGAGCAGTACTTC; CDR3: CASSIGAATYEQYF
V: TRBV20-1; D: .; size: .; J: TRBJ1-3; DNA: TGCAGTGCTATAGGTGGAAACACCATATATTTT; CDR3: CSAIGGNTIYF
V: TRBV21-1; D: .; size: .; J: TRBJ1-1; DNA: TGTGCCAGCAGCCCCTCTATGGGCCGTCCTTGGGGCACTGAAGCTTTCTTT; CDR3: CASSPSMGRPWGTEAFF
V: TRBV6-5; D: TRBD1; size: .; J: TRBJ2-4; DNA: TGTGCCAGCAGTTACAGGGGGCCTGGGAACATTCAGTACTTC; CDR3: CASSYRGPGNIQYF
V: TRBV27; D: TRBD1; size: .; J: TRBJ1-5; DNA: TGTGCCAGCAGTTTCAGGGGACAGCAGCCCCAGCATTTT; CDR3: CASSFRGQQPQHF
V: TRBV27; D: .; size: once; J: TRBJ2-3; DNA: TGTGCCAGCAGTTTGGGGGTGGGTAGCGACACAGATACGCAGTATTTT; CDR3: CASSLGVGSDTDTQYF
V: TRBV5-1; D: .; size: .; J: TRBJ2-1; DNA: TGCGCCAGCAGCTTGGGGGGATATGAGCAGTTCTTC; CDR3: CASSLGGYEQFF
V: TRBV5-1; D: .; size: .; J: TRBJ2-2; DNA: TGCGCCAGCAGCTTCAGCGGGGAGCTGTTTTTT; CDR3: CASSFSGELFF
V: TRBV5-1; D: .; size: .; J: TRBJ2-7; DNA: TGCGCCAGCAGCCTCCCGGCGAGCTCCTACGAGCAGTACTTC; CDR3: CASSLPASSYEQYF
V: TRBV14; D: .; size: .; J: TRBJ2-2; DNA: TGTGCCAGCAGCCAAGATCTTATAGGGGACCCGAACACCGGGGAGCTGTTTTTT; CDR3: CASSQDLIGDPNTGELFF
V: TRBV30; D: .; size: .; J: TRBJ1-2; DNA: TGTGCCTGGAATATTAGGGGTGGCTACACCTTC; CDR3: CAWNIRGGYTF
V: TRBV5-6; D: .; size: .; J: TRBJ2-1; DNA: TGTGCCAGCAGCTTGGGTGGGGGGCCCCCTTACAATGAGCAGTTCTTC; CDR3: CASSLGGGPPYNEQFF
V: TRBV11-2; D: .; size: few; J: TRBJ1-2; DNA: TGTGCCAGCAGCTCCAACTATGGCTACACCTTC; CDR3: CASSSNYGYTF
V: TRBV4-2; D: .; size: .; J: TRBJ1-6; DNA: TGTGCCAGCAGCCCCTCCGATAGGACAGTTAATTCACCCCTCCACTTT; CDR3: CASSPSDRTVNSPLHF
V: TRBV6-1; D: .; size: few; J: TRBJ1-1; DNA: TGTGCCAGCAGTAGCATCCAGGGTGCTGAAGCTTTCTTT; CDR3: CASSSIQGAEAFF
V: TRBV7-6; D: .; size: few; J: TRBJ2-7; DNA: TGTGCCAGCAGCCCGGGGGGCAGGGGGCAGTACGAGCAGTACTTC; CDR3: CASSPGGRGQYEQYF
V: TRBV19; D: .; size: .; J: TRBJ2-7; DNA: TGTGCCAGTTCCGACCGCGTAAACTCCTACGAGCAGTACTTC; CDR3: CASSDRVNSYEQYF
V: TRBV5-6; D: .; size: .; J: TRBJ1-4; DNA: TGTGCCAGCAGCTTGGGCCTGGGGGAAAAACTGTTTTTT; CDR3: CASSLGLGEKLFF
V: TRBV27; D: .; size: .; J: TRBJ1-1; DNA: TGTGCCAGCAGGAGCCGACAAACAGGTCGAAGGCTCGGCACTGAAGCTTTCTTT; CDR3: CASRSRQTGRRLGTEAFF
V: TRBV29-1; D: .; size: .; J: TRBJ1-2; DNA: TGCAGCGTTGGGGGGTTGGGCTACACCTTC; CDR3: CSVGGLGYTF
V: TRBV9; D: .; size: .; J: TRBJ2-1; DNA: TGTGCCAGCAGCGCTTGGGGGGTTACAAGAACATCAGGTGAGCAGTTCTTC; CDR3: CASSAWGVTRTSGEQFF
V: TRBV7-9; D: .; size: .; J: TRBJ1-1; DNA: TGTGCCAGCAGCTACGGACTGGGGGCTGACACTGAAGCTTTCTTT; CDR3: CASSYGLGADTEAFF
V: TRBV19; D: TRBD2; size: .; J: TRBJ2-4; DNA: TGTGCCAGTACGACTAGCGGGGGGGCAAACATTCAGTACTTC; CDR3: CASTTSGGANIQYF
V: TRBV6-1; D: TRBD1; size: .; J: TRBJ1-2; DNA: TGTGCCAGCAAAGAACAGGGGACCAGCTATGGCTACACCTTC; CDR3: CASKEQGTSYGYTF
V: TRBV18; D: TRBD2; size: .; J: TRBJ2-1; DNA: TGTGCCAGCTCACCACGGGTACTAGCGGGGCACAATGAGCAGTTCTTC; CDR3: CASSPRVLAGHNEQFF
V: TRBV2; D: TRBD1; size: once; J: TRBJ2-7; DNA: TGTGCCACCTCGTTGGACAGGGGCGAGCAGTACTTC; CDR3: CATSLDRGEQYF
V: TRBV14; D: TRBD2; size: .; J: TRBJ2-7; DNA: TGTGCCAGCAGCCAAGCTGGGACTAGCGGATCCTACGAGCAGTACTTC; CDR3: CASSQAGTSGSYEQYF
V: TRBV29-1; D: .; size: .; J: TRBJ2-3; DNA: TGCAGCGTTGACCTTTTCACAGATACGCAGTATTTT; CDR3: CSVDLFTDTQYF
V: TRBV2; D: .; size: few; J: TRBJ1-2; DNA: TGTGCCAGCAGTGAGGGCGGTAACTATGGCTACACCTTC; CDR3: CASSEGGNYGYTF
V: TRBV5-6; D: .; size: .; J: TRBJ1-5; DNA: TGTGCCAGCAGCTCGGAGGGACAGCCCCAGCATTTT; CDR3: CASSSEGQPQHF
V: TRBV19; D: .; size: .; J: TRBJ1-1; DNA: TGTGCCAGTAGTCGTGGGGGCCCCGAAGCTTTCTTT; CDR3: CASSRGGPEAFF
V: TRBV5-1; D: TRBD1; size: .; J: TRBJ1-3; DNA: TGCGCCAGCAGCTTGGCCCCTGGGACAGGGTTATATTTT; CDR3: CASSLAPGTGLYF
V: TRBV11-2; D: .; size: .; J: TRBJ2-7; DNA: TGTGCCAGCAGCCCCCTGAGGGGCTCGAGGTCCTACGAGCAGTACTTC; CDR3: CASSPLRGSRSYEQYF
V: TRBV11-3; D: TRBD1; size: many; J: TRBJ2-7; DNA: TGTGCCAGCAGCTTAGACCGTGGACAGGGGATCTACGAGCAGTACTTC; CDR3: CASSLDRGQGIYEQYF
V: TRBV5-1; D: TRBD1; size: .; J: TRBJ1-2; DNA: TGCGCCAGCACCTTGACAGGGCACGACTATGGCTACACCTTC; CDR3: CASTLTGHDYGYTF
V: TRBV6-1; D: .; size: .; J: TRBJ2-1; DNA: TGTGCCAGCAGTGAATCCTACAATGAGCAGTTCTTC; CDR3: CASSESYNEQFF
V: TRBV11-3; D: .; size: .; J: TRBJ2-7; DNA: TGTGCCAGCAGCCAACGCGACCGTCCACGCGAGCAGTACTTC; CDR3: CASSQRDRPREQYF
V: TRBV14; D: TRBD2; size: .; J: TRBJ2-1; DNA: TGTGCCAGCAGCCAAGAAATGAAGAGCGGGGCGCAGTTCTTC; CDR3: CASSQEMKSGAQFF
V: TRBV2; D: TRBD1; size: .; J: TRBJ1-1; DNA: TGTGCCAGCAGTTTCAGGGGGGGGGTTACTGAAGCTTTCTTT; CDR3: CASSFRGGVTEAFF
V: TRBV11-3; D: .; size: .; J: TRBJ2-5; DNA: TGTGCCAGCAGCCTGAGAGGAGAGACCCAGTACTTC; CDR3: CASSLRGETQYF
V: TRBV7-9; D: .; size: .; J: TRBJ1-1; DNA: TGTGCCAGCAGCTTAGTGGGGGATCCGTTGAACACTGAAGCTTTCTTT; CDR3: CASSLVGDPLNTEAFF
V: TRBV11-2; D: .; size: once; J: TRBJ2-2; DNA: TGTGCCAGCGGAGCTCTGGGAGCGGCAGCCGGATCGAACACCGGGGAGCTGTTTTTT; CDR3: CASGALGAAAGSNTGELFF
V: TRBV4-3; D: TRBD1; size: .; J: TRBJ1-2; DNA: TGCGCCAGCAGCCAGATCCATACAGGGGGCGACTATGGCTACACCTTC; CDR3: CASSQIHTGGDYGYTF
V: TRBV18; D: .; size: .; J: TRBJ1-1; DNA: TGTGCCAGCTCACCAGATTACAGGGAAGCTTTCTTT; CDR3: CASSPDYREAFF
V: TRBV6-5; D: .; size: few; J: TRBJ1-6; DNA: TGTGCCAGCAGCTACCACGGGGATCGGGCGCCCCTCCACTTT; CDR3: CASSYHGDRAPLHF
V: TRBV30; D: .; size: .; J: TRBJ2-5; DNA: TGTGCCTGGAGCCGTCGCGGGGGCGGTTTAGAGACCCAGTACTTC; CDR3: CAWSRRGGGLETQYF
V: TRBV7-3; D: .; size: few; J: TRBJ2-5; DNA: TGTGCCAGCAGCCCTGGAGGGGGGCGGGAGACCCAGTACTTC; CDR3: CASSPGGGRETQYF
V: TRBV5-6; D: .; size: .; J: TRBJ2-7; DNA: TGTGCCAGCAGCTTAGTCTTTGCGGGCGACGAGCAGTACTTC; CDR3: CASSLVFAGDEQYF
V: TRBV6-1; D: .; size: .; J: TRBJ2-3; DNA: TGTGCCAGCAAGCTCCTCACAGCAAACGCAGATACGCAGTATTTT; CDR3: CASKLLTANADTQYF
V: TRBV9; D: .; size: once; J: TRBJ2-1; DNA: TGTGCCAGCAGCCGGGACTCAACCTACAATGAGCAGTTCTTC; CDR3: CASSRDSTYNEQFF
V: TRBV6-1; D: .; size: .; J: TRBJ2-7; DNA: TGTGCCAGCAGACCGGGGTTCAGCGACGAGCAGTACTTC; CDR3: CASRPGFSDEQYF
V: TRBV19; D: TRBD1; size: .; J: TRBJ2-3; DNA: TGTGCCAGTGCCGCCCGCGGGACAGGCCTCTTCACAGATACGCAGTATTTT; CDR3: CASAARGTGLFTDTQYF
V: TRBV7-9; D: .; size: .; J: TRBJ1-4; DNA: TGTGCCAGCAGCTCCCAGGACATTTATGAAAAACTGTTTTTT; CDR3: CASSSQDIYEKLFF
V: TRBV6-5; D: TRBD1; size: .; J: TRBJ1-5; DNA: TGTGCCAGCAGTTACGATGGGACAGGCCTTAGGTCCCAGCATTTT; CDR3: CASSYDGTGLRSQHF
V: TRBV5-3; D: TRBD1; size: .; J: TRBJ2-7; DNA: TGTGCCAGAAGCTTGGTTGAACCGGGACAGGGCTCCAGCCGGGGTTCCTACGAGCAGTACTTC; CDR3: CARSLVEPGQGSSRGSYEQYF
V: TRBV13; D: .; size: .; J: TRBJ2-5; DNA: TGTGCCAGCAGCTGGACCGTGGGGGGCAAGACCCAGTACTTC; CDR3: CASSWTVGGKTQYF
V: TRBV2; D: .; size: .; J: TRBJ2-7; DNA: TGTGCCAGCTTGAGGCAGGGGACCTACGAGCAGTACTTC; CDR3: CASLRQGTYEQYF